This TCR beta chain was sequenced for a study of blood T cell repertoires in COVID-19. Study as a whole: In each case, the material was cDNA or gDNA derived from T cells, B-cell-depleted T cells, or PBMCs.

Participant reports of clinical history set cohort assignment. In the 2 weeks before study entry, exposed participants met a COVID-19 case, which was PCR-confirmed or clinician-diagnosed. Clones were sequenced by immunoSEQ multiplex PCR, and TCRdb holds only the in-frame ones, with some missing. Here the sample spans roughly 150,000 clones, 75% to 90% being singletons. CDR1 and CDR2 from the germline V gene are MNHEY and SVGAGI. CDR3 length: 14 amino acids. Trimming pared 6 bases from V and 7 bases from J, leaving 18 bases between. Sequenced material: PBMCs or T cells enriched from blood (not recorded which). This chain uses TRBV6-5 with TRBJ2-5; TRBD1 is a possible D gene (6 bases). The source is a man in his 70s who had been exposed to COVID-19. The CDR3, as DNA: TGTGCCAGCAGCGGGGATAGGACAGTAGTGACCCAGTACTTC. Translated, it gives CASSGDRTVVTQYF.